The 20 T cell receptor beta chains given below trace back to one sample, sequenced in a study of radiotherapy plus CTLA-4 blockade in lung cancer. Profiled with immunoSEQ multiplex PCR; TCRdb holds only in-frame clones, not every one. Among roughly 78,000 clones, more than 75% were seen once, and the ten largest hold less than 7.5%. The sequencing used peripheral blood, collected from a patient treated with radiotherapy plus ipilimumab. These receptors came from a human donor with non-small cell lung cancer who had a complete response to radiotherapy plus ipilimumab.

CDR3 sequence (DNA): TGCGCCAGCAGCTTGGGGGTTGCAACTAATGAAAAACTGTTTTTT. Protein: CASSLGVATNEKLFF. V gene TRBV5-1 combines with J gene TRBJ1-4; D remains ambiguous. The CDR3 runs to 15 residues. Germline assignment: CDR1 SGHRS and CDR2 YFSETQ. V lost 0 bases to trimming and J lost 0 bases, with 6 bases between them.

This chain joins TRBV5-4 and TRBJ2-5; D assignment may be TRBD1 or TRBD2 (6 bases each). Trimming removed 4 bases at V and 1 base at J, with 14 bases between. The CDR3 totals 15 residues. Germline V gene lookup returns CDR1 SGHNT and CDR2 YYREEE (reference sequence). CDR3 residues: CASSPPTGAQETQYF. The DNA for the CDR3 is TGTGCCAGCAGCCCTCCCACGGGGGCCCAAGAGACCCAGTACTTC.

The rearrangement joins TRBV18 to TRBJ2-1; D is unresolved. The CDR3 is 12 amino acids. Trimming shortened V by 3 bases and J by 5 bases, and 5 bases separated the two germline ends. Germline-derived CDR1 and CDR2 are KGHSH and LQKENI. The CDR3 DNA follows: TGTGCCAGCTCACCGCGAGACAATGAGCAGTTCTTC. Its translation: CASSPRDNEQFF.

The chain is built from TRBV28 and TRBJ1-2; no clear D gene. CDR1 and CDR2 (germline): MDHEN, SYDVKM. Trimming left V 6 bases short and J 4 bases short, with 6 bases between. The CDR3 has 11 residues. The CDR3 DNA reads as TGTGCCAGCAGCCGGACCTATGGCTACACCTTC. Its translation is CASSRTYGYTF.

The rearrangement uses TRBV7-2 and TRBJ2-3; D gene unclear. CDR3 length: 16 amino acids. CDR1 and CDR2 (germline): SGHTA, FQGNSA. Trimming stripped 3 bases from V and 2 bases from J, with 15 bases between. In DNA, the CDR3 is TGTGCCAGCAGCTTTTTTGGCAGCCTCTCCACAGATACGCAGTATTTT. Amino acids: CASSFFGSLSTDTQYF.

The gene calls are TRBV6-1 and TRBJ1-6; unclear D gene. Trimming stripped 2 bases from V and 7 bases from J, with 15 bases between. The CDR3 spans 16 residues. The germline V gene has CDR1 MNHNS and CDR2 SASEGT. The CDR3 nucleotides read TGTGCCAGCAGTGAATTTGGGCAGGCACCGAATTCACCCCTCCACTTT. This gives the protein CASSEFGQAPNSPLHF.

The V gene is TRBV6-1, the J gene TRBJ1-2; D possibly corresponds to TRBD1 (5 bases). Germline V gene lookup returns CDR1 MNHNS and CDR2 SASEGT. V was cut by 1 base and J by 2 bases, with 8 bases left in between. The CDR3 runs 14 residues. CDR3 in DNA: TGTGCCAGCAGTGAAGGGGGGGTAAACTATGGCTACACCTTC. Its protein product is CASSEGGVNYGYTF.

This clone appeared a few times. The chain joins TRBV28 to TRBJ2-4; no clear D. CDR1 and CDR2 (germline): MDHEN, SYDVKM. V lost 7 bases to trimming and J lost 0 bases, with 13 bases between them. The CDR3 extends over 15 amino acids. The CDR3 region has the DNA TGTGCCAGCACCTCGTCGGGTCTAGCCAAAAACATTCAGTACTTC. Its translation: CASTSSGLAKNIQYF.

This chain joins TRBV2 and TRBJ1-5; D not certain. The V end was cut by 3 bases, the J end by 0 bases, with 9 bases between. The germline V gene has CDR1 SNHLY and CDR2 FYNNEI. The CDR3 runs 15 residues. In DNA, the CDR3 is TGTGCCAGCAGTGAGGCAGAGTATAGCAATCAGCCCCAGCATTTT. Amino acid sequence: CASSEAEYSNQPQHF.

The genes are TRBV4-3 and TRBJ1-1; no clear D gene. Between the trimmed V and J ends, which lost 1 base and 4 bases, there was a span of 7 bases. CDR3 length equals 13 residues. Germline CDR1 LGHNA, CDR2 YSLEER. The CDR3, as DNA: TGCGCCAGCAGCCAAGTGGGAGTCACTGAAGCTTTCTTT. This translates into CASSQVGVTEAFF.

This chain connects TRBV7-8 to TRBJ1-5; possibly TRBD1 for D (5 bases). The length of the CDR3 is 13 residues. V was cut by 5 bases and J by 9 bases, with 14 bases left in between. The germline gives CDR1 SGHVS, CDR2 FQNEAQ. Here the CDR3 reads CASSLPGGGPQHF. The CDR3 DNA reads as TGTGCCAGCAGCCTCCCCGGTGGGGGGCCCCAGCATTTT. The full variable domain, rest sourced from reference TRBV7-8 and TRBJ1-5, is GAGVSQSPRYKVAKRGQDVALRCDPISGHVSLFWYQQALGQGPEFLTYFQNEAQLDKSGLPSDRFFAERPEGSVSTLKIQRTQQEDSAVYLCASSLPGGGPQHFGDGTRLSIL.

J is TRBJ2-7 and V is TRBV28; TRBD1 aligns across 9 bases. The CDR3 consists of 13 residues. From germline, CDR1 is MDHEN and CDR2 SYDVKM. Unmatched junction bases numbered 4, after V lost 7 bases and J lost 3 bases. The CDR3, as DNA: TGTGCCAGCAACGGACAGGGGTACTACGAGCAGTACTTC. It is translated as CASNGQGYYEQYF.

This chain uses TRBV7-9 with TRBJ2-5, with TRBD1 as a possible D gene (5 bases). This CDR3 has 13 residues. V dropped 6 bases and J dropped 1 base, with 9 bases sitting between them. Germline V CDR1 and CDR2: SEHNR, FQNEAQ (reference sequence). DNA of the CDR3: TGTGCCAGCAGGTCAGACAGCCAAGAGACCCAGTACTTC. This encodes CASRSDSQETQYF. The full variable domain, in which reference TRBV7-9 and TRBJ2-5 provide the parts outside the CDR3, is DTGVSQNPRHKITKRGQNVTFRCDPISEHNRLYWYRQTLGQGPEFLTYFQNEAQLEKSRLLSDRFSAERPKGSFSTLEIQRTEQGDSAMYLCASRSDSQETQYFGPGTRLLVL.

J is TRBJ2-4 and V is TRBV15; D may be TRBD2 (5 bases). Trimming took 0 bases from V and 7 from J, leaving 7 bases between them. CDR1 LNHNV and CDR2 YYDKDF come from the germline V gene (reference sequence). This CDR3 spans 13 amino acids. The CDR3 loop is CATSRDTGNIQYF. As DNA, the CDR3 is TGTGCCACCAGCAGAGATACGGGGAACATTCAGTACTTC.

The CDR3 DNA follows: TGTGCCAGCAGCTCGCTACGGGACAGAGTTACGGAGACCCAGTACTTC. It yields the protein CASSSLRDRVTETQYF. The chain carries TRBV13 and TRBJ2-5, with TRBD1 matching 7 bases. V was clipped by 4 bases and J by 5 bases; unmatched bases: 13. CDR1 PRHDT and CDR2 FYEKMQ come from the germline V gene (reference sequence). The CDR3 length is 16 residues.

The J gene is TRBJ2-5, the V gene TRBV7-6; tentative D call: TRBD1 (5 bases). The germline V and J ends were trimmed by 1 base and 9 bases, with 12 bases remaining between them. The V gene's germline CDR1 is SGHVS and CDR2 FNYEAQ. This CDR3 comprises 13 residues. In DNA form, the CDR3 reads TGTGCCAGCAGCTTAGGCCCAGGGAAGGCCCAGTACTTC. Its protein is CASSLGPGKAQYF.

This rearrangement joins TRBV5-8 to TRBJ1-6; unclear D gene. The germline V gene encodes CDR1 SGHTS and CDR2 YDEGEE. Between the trimmed V and J ends, which lost 1 base and 0 bases, there was a span of 14 bases. The CDR3 spans 18 residues. CDR3 loop: CASSLFRGGSSYNSPLHF. The CDR3 DNA follows: TGTGCCAGCAGCTTGTTTCGTGGCGGGAGCTCCTATAATTCACCCCTCCACTTT.

The chain carries TRBV10-1 and TRBJ2-2; 8 bases are shared with TRBD1. The ends lost 3 bases at V and 7 bases at J; junction bases unmatched: 1. This CDR3 comprises 13 residues. Per germline, CDR1 WNHNN and CDR2 SYGVQD (reference sequence). For the CDR3, the DNA is TGCGCCAGCAGTGAACAGGGGGTCGGGGAGCTGTTTTTT. This encodes CASSEQGVGELFF.

J is TRBJ2-2 and V is TRBV11-3; D perhaps matches TRBD1 (7 bases). V was clipped by 3 bases and J by 1 base, with 12 bases between them. The germline V gene has CDR1 SGHNT and CDR2 YENEEA. The CDR3 runs to 16 residues. The CDR3 nucleotides read TGTGCCAGCAGCTTTTCAGGGGGGTTGAACACCGGGGAGCTGTTTTTT. Translation: CASSFSGGLNTGELFF.

This sequence joins TRBV6-5 and TRBJ2-5; D gene unclear. There are 14 residues in the CDR3. Trimming took off 3 bases at V and 7 bases at J, with 15 bases between the two ends. Germline CDR1 is MNHEY and CDR2 is SVGAGI. CDR3 sequence (DNA): TGTGCCAGCAGTTATATAGGATTAGGAGCGACCCAGTACTTC. Translating it yields CASSYIGLGATQYF.